This T cell receptor beta chain was recovered during a study of T cell responses to AZD1222 COVID-19 vaccine. Findings and limits, study-wide: Compared with day 0, the breadth and depth of the Spike-specific TCR repertoire rose significantly after two doses of AZD1222. Sampling captured repertoires only after the peak T cell response. Donor demographics were predominantly white British with a female majority; clonal diversity may be underestimated. Targets within unmutated variant regions were reportedly found for nearly half of spike-specific TCRs.

The repertoire was sequenced with immunoSEQ multiplex PCR; TCRdb's copy has only in-frame clones and lacks some. Of 100,000 to 150,000 clones listed, around nine tenths are singletons. To note about this clone: Its specificity is not known.

The CDR3 is 12 amino acids. Germline lookup yields CDR1 LGHDT and CDR2 YNNKEL (reference sequence). The germline V and J ends were trimmed by 5 bases and 4 bases, with 6 bases remaining between them. The J gene is TRBJ1-3, the V gene TRBV3-1 (or the pseudogene TRBV3-2); D remains ambiguous. Sequenced material: peripheral blood, taken on day 0 of AZD1222 vaccination. The sequence derives from an adult in good health. Here the CDR3 reads CASSDAGNTIYF. DNA of the CDR3: TGTGCCAGCAGCGATGCAGGAAACACCATATATTTT.